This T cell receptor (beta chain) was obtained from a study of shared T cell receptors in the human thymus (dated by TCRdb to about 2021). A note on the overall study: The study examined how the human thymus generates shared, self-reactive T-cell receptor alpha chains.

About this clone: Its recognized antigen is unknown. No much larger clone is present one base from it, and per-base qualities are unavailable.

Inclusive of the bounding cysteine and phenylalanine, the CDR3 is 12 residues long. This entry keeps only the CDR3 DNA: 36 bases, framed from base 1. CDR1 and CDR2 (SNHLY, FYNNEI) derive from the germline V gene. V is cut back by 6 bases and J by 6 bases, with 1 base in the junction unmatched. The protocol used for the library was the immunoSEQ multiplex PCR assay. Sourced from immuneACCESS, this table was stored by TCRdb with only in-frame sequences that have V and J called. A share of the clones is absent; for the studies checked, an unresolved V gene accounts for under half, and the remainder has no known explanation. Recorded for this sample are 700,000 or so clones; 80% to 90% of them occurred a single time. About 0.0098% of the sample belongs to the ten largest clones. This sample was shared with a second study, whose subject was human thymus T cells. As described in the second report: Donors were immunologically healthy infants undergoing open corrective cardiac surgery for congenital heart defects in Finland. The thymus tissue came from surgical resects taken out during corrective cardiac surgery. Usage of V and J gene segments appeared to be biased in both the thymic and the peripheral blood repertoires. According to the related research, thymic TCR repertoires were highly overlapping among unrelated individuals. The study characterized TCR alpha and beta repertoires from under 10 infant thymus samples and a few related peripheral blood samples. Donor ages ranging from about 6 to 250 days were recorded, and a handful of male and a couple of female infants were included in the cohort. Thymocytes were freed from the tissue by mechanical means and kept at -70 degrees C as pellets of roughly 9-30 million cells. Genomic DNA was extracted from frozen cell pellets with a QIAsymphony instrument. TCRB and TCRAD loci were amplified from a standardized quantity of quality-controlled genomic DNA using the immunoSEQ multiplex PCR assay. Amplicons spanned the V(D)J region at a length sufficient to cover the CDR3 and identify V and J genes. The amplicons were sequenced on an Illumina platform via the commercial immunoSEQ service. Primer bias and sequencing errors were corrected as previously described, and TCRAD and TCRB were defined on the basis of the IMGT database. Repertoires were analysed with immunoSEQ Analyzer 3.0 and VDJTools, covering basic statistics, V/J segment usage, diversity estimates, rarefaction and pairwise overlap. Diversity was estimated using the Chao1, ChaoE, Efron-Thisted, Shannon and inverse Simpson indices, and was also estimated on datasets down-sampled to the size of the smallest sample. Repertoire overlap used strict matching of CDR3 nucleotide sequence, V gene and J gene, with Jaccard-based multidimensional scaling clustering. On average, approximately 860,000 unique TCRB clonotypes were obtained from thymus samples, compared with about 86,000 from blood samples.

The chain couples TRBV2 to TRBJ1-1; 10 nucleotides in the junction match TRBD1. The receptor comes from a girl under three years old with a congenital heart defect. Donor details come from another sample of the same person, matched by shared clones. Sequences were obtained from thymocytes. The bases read TGTGCCAGCAGAGGACAGGGGGCTGAAGCTTTCTTT. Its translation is CASRGQGAEAFF.